The following is a TCR beta chain sequence with its context. V was clipped by 6 bases and J by 0 bases, with 12 bases between them. This CDR3 contains 15 residues. Germline lookup yields CDR1 SNHLY and CDR2 FYNNEI. This sample was included in a study of blood T cell repertoires in COVID-19. Across the study: Researchers got acute and convalescent COVID-19 samples from the United States, Italy and Spain. In each case, the material was cDNA or gDNA derived from T cells, B-cell-depleted T cells, or PBMCs.

As originally analysed: The authors estimated nucleated cell counts from reference gene primer amplification. TCRdb keeps only in-frame clones here, not all; method: immunoSEQ multiplex PCR. V, J and clone size are taken as reported in that table, and D and trimming were inferred from the DNA itself. Of over 100,000 clones listed, around 86% are singletons. Material for sequencing was peripheral blood. The genes are TRBV2 and TRBJ1-3; D may be TRBD1 (5 bases). The TCR originated in a man aged 35-49 years with acute or convalescent COVID-19. CDR3 region: CASRADRLSGNTIYF. CDR3 sequence (DNA): TGTGCCAGCAGGGCAGACAGACTCTCTGGAAACACCATATATTTT.